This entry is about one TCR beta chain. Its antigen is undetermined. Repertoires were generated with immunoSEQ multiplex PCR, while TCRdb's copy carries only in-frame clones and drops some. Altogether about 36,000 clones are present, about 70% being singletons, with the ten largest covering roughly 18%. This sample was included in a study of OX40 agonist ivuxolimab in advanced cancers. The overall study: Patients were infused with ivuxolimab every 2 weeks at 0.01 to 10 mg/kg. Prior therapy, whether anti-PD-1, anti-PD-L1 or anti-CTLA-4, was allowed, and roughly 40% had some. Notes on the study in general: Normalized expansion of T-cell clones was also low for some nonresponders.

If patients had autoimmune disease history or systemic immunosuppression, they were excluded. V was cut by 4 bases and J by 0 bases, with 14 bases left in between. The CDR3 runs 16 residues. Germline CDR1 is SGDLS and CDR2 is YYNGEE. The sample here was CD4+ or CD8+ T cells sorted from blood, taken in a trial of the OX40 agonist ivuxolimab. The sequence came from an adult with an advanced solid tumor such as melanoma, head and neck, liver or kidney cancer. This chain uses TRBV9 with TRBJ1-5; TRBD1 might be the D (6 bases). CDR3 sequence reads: CASSPRQVLSNQPQHF. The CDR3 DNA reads TGTGCCAGCAGCCCAAGACAGGTTCTTAGCAATCAGCCCCAGCATTTT.